These T cell receptor beta chains were read from a single sample in a study of CD8+ T cells in alopecia areata. Data came from immunoSEQ multiplex PCR; TCRdb stores just in-frame clones and leaves some out. Among about 250,000 clones listed, 45% to 70% were seen once. The sample was CD4+ T cells sorted from blood, taken at approximately week 52, from a patient treated with tofacitinib. These receptors all stem from a human donor with alopecia areata. The CDR3 runs from the conserved cysteine through the conserved F or W. D genes are given only for firm matches. Rows give clone size only sometimes, using once, few, many, or a class for an expanded clone.

abundance	v_gene	j_gene	d_gene	CDR3aa	CDR3nt
-	TRBV7-2	TRBJ1-5	TRBD1	CASSLVKGQPADQPQHF	TGTGCCAGCAGCTTAGTAAAGGGACAGCCCGCCGATCAGCCCCAGCATTTT
-	TRBV5-1	TRBJ1-1	-	CASSLAEGTEAFF	TGCGCCAGCAGCTTGGCCGAGGGAACTGAAGCTTTCTTT
-	TRBV25-1	TRBJ1-4	-	CASSDRLGEVFF	TGTGCCAGCAGTGACCGGCTGGGTGAGGTGTTTTTT
once	TRBV15	TRBJ1-5	-	CATSRVGQYRQPQHF	TGTGCCACCAGCAGAGTAGGACAGTACCGTCAGCCCCAGCATTTT
few	TRBV10-3	TRBJ2-5	TRBD2	CAISANSGEETQYF	TGTGCCATCAGTGCTAATAGCGGGGAAGAGACCCAGTACTTC
-	TRBV19	TRBJ2-7	TRBD1	CASSPGQGTYEQYF	TGTGCCAGCTCACCAGGACAGGGGACCTACGAGCAGTACTTC
few	TRBV13	TRBJ1-1	-	CASSSLGDTEAFF	TGTGCCAGCAGCTCCTTGGGGGACACTGAAGCTTTCTTT
-	TRBV5-1	TRBJ1-4	TRBD1	CASSAGTGGGQGEKLFF	TGCGCCAGCAGCGCCGGGACAGGGGGCGGACAAGGTGAAAAACTGTTTTTT
-	TRBV29-1	TRBJ2-5	TRBD1	CSAYRDRGQETQYF	TGCAGCGCTTACCGGGACAGGGGGCAAGAGACCCAGTACTTC
few	TRBV30	TRBJ2-7	-	CAWRTTVYEQYF	TGTGCCTGGAGGACGACGGTTTACGAGCAGTACTTC
few	TRBV2	TRBJ2-1	-	CASREYNEQFF	TGTGCCAGCAGAGAGTACAATGAGCAGTTCTTC
-	TRBV9	TRBJ2-7	-	CASSVGRVGLYEQYF	TGTGCCAGCAGCGTGGGAAGAGTTGGCCTCTACGAGCAGTACTTC
-	TRBV27	TRBJ2-3	-	CASRPGGFTDTQYF	TGTGCCAGCAGGCCCGGGGGATTCACAGATACGCAGTATTTT
-	TRBV6-5	TRBJ2-1	TRBD2	CASGPLAGNEQFF	TGTGCCAGCGGACCGCTAGCGGGGAATGAGCAGTTCTTC
once	TRBV30	TRBJ1-4	-	CAWGLTGRDEKLFF	TGTGCCTGGGGTCTCACTGGCCGAGATGAAAAACTGTTTTTT
few	TRBV14	TRBJ2-3	-	CASSSTLWRAIGTSTDTQYF	TGTGCCAGCAGCTCTACCCTTTGGAGGGCGATAGGGACTAGCACAGATACGCAGTATTTT
-	TRBV5-1	TRBJ1-4	-	CASRSTPTPTNEKLFF	TGCGCCAGCAGATCGACTCCAACTCCAACTAATGAAAAACTGTTTTTT
-	TRBV10-3	TRBJ1-4	-	CAISRGDEKLFF	TGTGCCATCAGTAGGGGAGATGAAAAACTGTTTTTT
-	TRBV30	TRBJ1-5	TRBD1	CAWRGTGGGQPQHF	TGTGCCTGGAGGGGGACAGGAGGGGGCCAGCCCCAGCATTTT
-	TRBV30	TRBJ2-1	-	CAWSRENEQFF	TGTGCCTGGAGCAGAGAGAATGAGCAGTTCTTC
-	TRBV29-1	TRBJ1-6	-	CSVQEGSYNSPLHF	TGCAGCGTACAGGAAGGATCCTATAATTCACCCCTCCACTTT
-	TRBV4-2	TRBJ2-3	-	CASSRVGGGTTDTQYF	TGTGCCAGCAGCCGCGTCGGTGGGGGCACCACAGATACGCAGTATTTT
-	TRBV6-1	TRBJ2-5	TRBD1	CASSAHRGQETQYF	TGTGCCAGCAGTGCCCACAGGGGCCAAGAGACCCAGTACTTC
many	TRBV5-6	TRBJ1-1	TRBD1	CASSPAGAGGSEAFF	TGTGCCAGCAGCCCGGCGGGTGCAGGGGGATCGGAAGCTTTCTTT
-	TRBV9	TRBJ2-5	-	CASSVGGMETQYF	TGTGCCAGCAGCGTAGGGGGTATGGAGACCCAGTACTTC
few	TRBV7-2	TRBJ2-5	-	CASRKTGMWGGETQYF	TGTGCCAGCAGAAAAACCGGGATGTGGGGAGGAGAGACCCAGTACTTC
-	TRBV10-3	TRBJ2-2	-	CAIKREYANTGELFF	TGTGCCATCAAGAGAGAATACGCGAACACCGGGGAGCTGTTTTTT
-	TRBV29-1	TRBJ2-7	TRBD1	CSATGTGYHEQYF	TGCAGCGCAACGGGGACAGGGTACCACGAGCAGTACTTC
-	TRBV30	TRBJ1-1	-	CAWRRGSTEAFF	TGTGCCTGGAGGAGGGGAAGCACTGAAGCTTTCTTT
-	TRBV5-1	TRBJ1-1	-	CASSLGALRMNTEAFF	TGCGCCAGCAGCTTGGGAGCGTTGCGCATGAACACTGAAGCTTTCTTT
-	TRBV30	TRBJ1-1	TRBD1	CAWISGGTEAFF	TGTGCCTGGATATCAGGGGGCACTGAAGCTTTCTTT
-	TRBV29-1	TRBJ2-3	-	CSALGGGGADTQYF	TGCAGCGCCCTTGGAGGGGGAGGAGCAGATACGCAGTATTTT
once	TRBV7-2	TRBJ2-1	-	CASSLRSYNEQFF	TGTGCCAGCAGCCTCAGGTCCTACAATGAGCAGTTCTTC
-	TRBV2	TRBJ2-7	-	CASRERASYEQYF	TGTGCCAGCAGGGAGAGAGCATCCTACGAGCAGTACTTC
-	TRBV5-1	TRBJ2-2	-	CASSLLVAVNTGELFF	TGCGCCAGCAGCTTGTTGGTAGCGGTGAACACCGGGGAGCTGTTTTTT
-	TRBV20-1	TRBJ2-5	-	CSARVLETQYF	TGCAGTGCTAGAGTCCTAGAGACCCAGTACTTC
-	TRBV27	TRBJ1-1	-	CASSSAGAAFF	TGTGCCAGCAGTTCGGCCGGGGCAGCTTTCTTT
few	TRBV11-2	TRBJ2-5	-	CASSLIGQETQYF	TGTGCCAGCAGCTTAATAGGGCAAGAGACCCAGTACTTC
once	TRBV30	TRBJ1-5	-	CAWSVFVNQPQHF	TGTGCCTGGAGTGTATTCGTCAATCAGCCCCAGCATTTT
-	TRBV27	TRBJ2-7	-	CASSNRASDREQYF	TGTGCCAGCAGTAACCGGGCCTCGGATAGGGAGCAGTACTTC
-	TRBV15	TRBJ2-5	-	CATSRGDTQETQYF	TGTGCCACCAGCAGAGGGGATACCCAAGAGACCCAGTACTTC
-	TRBV15	TRBJ2-2	TRBD1	CATSRRQGIPGELFF	TGTGCCACCAGCAGAAGACAGGGAATCCCCGGGGAGCTGTTTTTT